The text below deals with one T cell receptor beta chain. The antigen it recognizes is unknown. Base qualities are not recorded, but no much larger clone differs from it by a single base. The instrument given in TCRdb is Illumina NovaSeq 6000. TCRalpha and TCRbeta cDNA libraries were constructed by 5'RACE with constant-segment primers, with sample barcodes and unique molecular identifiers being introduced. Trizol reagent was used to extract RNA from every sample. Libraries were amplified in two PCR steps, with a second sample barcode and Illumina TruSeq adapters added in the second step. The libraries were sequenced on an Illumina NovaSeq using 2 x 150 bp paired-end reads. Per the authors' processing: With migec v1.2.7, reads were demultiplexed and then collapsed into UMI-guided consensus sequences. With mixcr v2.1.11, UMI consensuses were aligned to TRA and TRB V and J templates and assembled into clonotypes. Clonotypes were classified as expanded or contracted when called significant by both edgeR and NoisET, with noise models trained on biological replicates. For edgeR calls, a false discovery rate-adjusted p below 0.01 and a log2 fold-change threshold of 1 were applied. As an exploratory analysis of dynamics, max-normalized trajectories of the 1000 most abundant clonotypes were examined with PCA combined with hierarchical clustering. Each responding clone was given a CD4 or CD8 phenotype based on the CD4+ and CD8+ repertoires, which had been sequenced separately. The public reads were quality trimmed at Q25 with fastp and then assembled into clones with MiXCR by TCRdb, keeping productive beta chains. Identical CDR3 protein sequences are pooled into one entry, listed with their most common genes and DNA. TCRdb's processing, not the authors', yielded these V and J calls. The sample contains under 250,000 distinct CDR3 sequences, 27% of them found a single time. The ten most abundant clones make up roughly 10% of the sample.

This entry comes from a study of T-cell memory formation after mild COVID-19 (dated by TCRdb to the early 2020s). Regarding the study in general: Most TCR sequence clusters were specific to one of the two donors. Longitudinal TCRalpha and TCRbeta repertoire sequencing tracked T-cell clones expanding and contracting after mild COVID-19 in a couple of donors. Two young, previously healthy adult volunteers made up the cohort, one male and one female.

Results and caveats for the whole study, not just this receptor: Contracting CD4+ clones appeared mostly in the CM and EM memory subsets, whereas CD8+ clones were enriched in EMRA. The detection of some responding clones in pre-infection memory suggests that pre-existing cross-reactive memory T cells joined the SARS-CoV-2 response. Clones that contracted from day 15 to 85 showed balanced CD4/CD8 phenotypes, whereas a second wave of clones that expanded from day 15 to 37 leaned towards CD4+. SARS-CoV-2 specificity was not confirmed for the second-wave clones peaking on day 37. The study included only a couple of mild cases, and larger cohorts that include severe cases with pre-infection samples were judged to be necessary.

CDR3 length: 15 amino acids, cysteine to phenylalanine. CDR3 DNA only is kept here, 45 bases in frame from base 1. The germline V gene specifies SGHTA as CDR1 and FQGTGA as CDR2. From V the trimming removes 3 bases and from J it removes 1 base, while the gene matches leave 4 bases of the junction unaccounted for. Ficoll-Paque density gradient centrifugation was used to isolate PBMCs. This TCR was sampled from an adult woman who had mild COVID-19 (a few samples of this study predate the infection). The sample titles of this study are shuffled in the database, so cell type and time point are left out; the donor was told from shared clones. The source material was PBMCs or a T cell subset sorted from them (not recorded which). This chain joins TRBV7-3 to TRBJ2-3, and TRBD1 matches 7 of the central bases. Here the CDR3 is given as CASSFPGTGTDTQYF. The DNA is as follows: TGTGCCAGCAGCTTCCCCGGGACAGGCACAGATACGCAGTATTTT.